Below are 28 T cell receptor beta chains sequenced from a single sample in a study of cytomegalovirus exposure and HLA in healthy donors. Researchers ran the PCR with 60 Vbeta and 13 Jbeta primers. Clones were read by immunoSEQ multiplex PCR, and TCRdb kept only the in-frame ones, dropping some. The sample lists about 120,000 clones, over 70% occurring once. Sequences were obtained from PBMCs. The receptors originated from a woman between 18 and 30 years old in good health and CMV-seronegative.

The V and J genes are TRBV30 and TRBJ1-1; 7 bases are shared with TRBD1. The V and J ends lost 3 bases and 1 base, in that order; junction bases with no gene match: 2. The CDR3 extends over 13 amino acids. CDR1 is GTSNPN and CDR2 is SVGIG in the germline V gene (reference sequence). The CDR3 sequence is CAWSRQGNTEAFF. The CDR3 DNA reads TGTGCCTGGAGCCGACAGGGGAACACTGAAGCTTTCTTT.

A single count supports this clone. V and J are TRBV7-9 and TRBJ1-4; the D is unclear. V was trimmed by 1 base and J by 7 bases, leaving 10 bases between them. Germline V lookup: CDR1 SEHNR, CDR2 FQNEAQ (reference sequence). The CDR3 is 14 amino acids. Here the CDR3 reads CASSLVTEGEKLFF. The CDR3 DNA reads TGTGCCAGCAGCTTAGTGACTGAAGGTGAAAAACTGTTTTTT. Full variable domain (outside the CDR3, taken from reference TRBV7-9 and TRBJ1-4): DTGVSQNPRHKITKRGQNVTFRCDPISEHNRLYWYRQTLGQGPEFLTYFQNEAQLEKSRLLSDRFSAERPKGSFSTLEIQRTEQGDSAMYLCASSLVTEGEKLFFGSGTQLSVL.

The chain couples TRBV6-5 to TRBJ1-5; D gene ambiguous. There are 13 residues in the CDR3. Germline CDR1 and CDR2: MNHEY and SVGAGI. The germline V and J ends were trimmed by 0 bases and 5 bases, with 5 bases remaining between them. The CDR3 DNA follows: TGTGCCAGCAGTTACTCGAGCGATCAGCCCCAGCATTTT. Its translation: CASSYSSDQPQHF.

The chain is built from TRBV13 and TRBJ1-1; no clear D. Trimming left V 7 bases short and J 4 bases short, with 10 bases between. This CDR3 has 12 amino acids. Looked up from germline, CDR1 is PRHDT and CDR2 is FYEKMQ (reference sequence). CDR3 coding DNA: TGTGCCAGCACTCTGGGCAGCACTGAAGCTTTCTTT. It is translated as CASTLGSTEAFF.

This clone has just a few counts. The rearrangement links TRBV28 to TRBJ2-5; 11 nucleotides line up with TRBD2. Germline CDR1 MDHEN, CDR2 SYDVKM. The length of the CDR3 is 16 residues. The junction had 6 bases not matched to a gene; V was cut back by 5 bases and J by 1 base. As DNA, the CDR3 is TGTGCCAGCAGTCCGAGACTAGCGGGGATCCAAGAGACCCAGTACTTC. This translates into CASSPRLAGIQETQYF.

The V gene is TRBV11-2, the J gene TRBJ2-6; TRBD1 might be the D (5 bases). The CDR3 length is 15 residues. Per the germline V gene, CDR1 is SGHAT and CDR2 is FQNNGV. V gave up 5 bases and J gave up 0 bases, with 8 bases separating them. The CDR3 loop reads CASSRTNSGANVLTF. CDR3 in DNA: TGTGCCAGCAGCCGGACAAACTCTGGGGCCAACGTCCTGACTTTC.

This clone was seen a single time. This rearrangement joins TRBV29-1 to TRBJ2-7, with TRBD2 as a possible D gene (6 bases). The CDR3 length is 13 residues. Per the germline V gene, CDR1 is SQVTM and CDR2 is ANQGSEA. V gave up 7 bases and J gave up 3 bases, with 16 bases separating them. CDR3 amino acids: CSAGAGPYYEQYF. CDR3 nucleotide sequence: TGCAGCGCGGGTGCGGGACCCTACTACGAGCAGTACTTC.

The chain joins TRBV7-2 to TRBJ1-1, with a possible D match to TRBD1 (6 bases). Trimming removed 10 bases at V and 0 bases at J, with 15 bases between. Germline V CDR1 and CDR2: SGHTA, FQGNSA. This CDR3 is built from 14 residues. CDR3: CATRTTGMNTEAFF. The CDR3 DNA reads as TGTGCCACCCGCACGACAGGAATGAACACTGAAGCTTTCTTT.

This clone was seen a single time. This chain joins TRBV5-1 and TRBJ1-1; 8 bases are a match to TRBD1. The trim removed 3 bases at V and 11 bases at J, leaving 9 bases unmatched. This CDR3 region has 13 residues. Per germline, CDR1 SGHRS and CDR2 YFSETQ. Here the CDR3 reads CASSSDRGQGAFF. CDR3 nucleotides: TGCGCCAGCAGCTCAGACAGGGGCCAAGGGGCTTTCTTT.

The rearrangement uses TRBV6-1 and TRBJ2-7; D may be TRBD1 (5 bases). CDR3 length equals 13 residues. Trimming stripped 1 base from V and 5 bases from J, with 9 bases between. CDR1 and CDR2 (germline): MNHNS, SASEGT. The CDR3 DNA reads as TGTGCCAGCAGTGAAGTAAGGGGCCACGAGCAGTACTTC. It encodes CASSEVRGHEQYF.

V is TRBV6-1 and J is TRBJ1-6; 7 positions agree with TRBD1. J lost 0 bases, V lost 6 bases, and 2 bases had no gene match. CDR1 is MNHNS, CDR2 SASEGT, per germline. The CDR3 has 15 residues. CDR3 residues: CASSWDSSYNSPLHF. In nucleotides, the CDR3 is TGTGCCAGCAGCTGGGACAGCTCCTATAATTCACCCCTCCACTTT.

The chain recombines TRBV5-1 with TRBJ2-5; 7 nucleotides align to TRBD2. V was clipped by 5 bases and J by 3 bases; unmatched bases: 7. The CDR3 contains 14 residues. CDR1 is SGHRS and CDR2 is YFSETQ in the germline V gene. The CDR3: CASSLGGGKETQYF. CDR3 in DNA: TGCGCCAGCAGTCTTGGGGGGGGAAAAGAGACCCAGTACTTC.

The rearrangement uses TRBV5-1 and TRBJ1-6; possibly TRBD1 for D (6 bases). CDR1 SGHRS and CDR2 YFSETQ come from the germline V gene. The CDR3 length is 15 residues. Between the trimmed V and J ends, which lost 0 bases and 8 bases, there was a span of 12 bases. The CDR3 protein is CASSLEGRGYSPLHF. The CDR3 nucleotides read TGCGCCAGCAGCTTGGAAGGGAGGGGGTATTCACCCCTCCACTTT.

V gene TRBV18 combines with J gene TRBJ1-1; a possible D gene is TRBD1 (5 bases). This CDR3 spans 13 amino acids. Trimming shortened V by 5 bases and J by 5 bases, and 12 bases separated the two germline ends. Germline loops: CDR1 KGHSH, CDR2 LQKENI. CDR3 bases: TGTGCCAGCTCAGGGGGGGTGGTGACTGAAGCTTTCTTT. As protein: CASSGGVVTEAFF.

The V and J genes are TRBV6-1 and TRBJ1-5; D unresolved. The length of the CDR3 is 13 residues. V lost 2 bases, J lost 3 bases, and 5 bases lay in between. The germline gives CDR1 MNHNS, CDR2 SASEGT. The CDR3 reads CASSELTNQPQHF. Written as DNA, the CDR3 is TGTGCCAGCAGTGAACTAACCAATCAGCCCCAGCATTTT.

The rearrangement joins TRBV30 to TRBJ1-5; D is uncertain. The CDR3 runs to 13 residues. V lost 8 bases and J lost 2, with 13 bases in between. CDR1 is GTSNPN, CDR2 SVGIG, per germline (reference sequence). CDR3 region: CAGSEVGNQPQHF. For the CDR3, the DNA is TGTGCCGGATCGGAGGTGGGCAATCAGCCCCAGCATTTT.

The rearrangement links TRBV7-9 to TRBJ2-3; D gene unclear. Germline CDR1 reads SEHNR; CDR2 reads FQNEAQ (reference sequence). The germline V and J ends were trimmed by 5 bases and 6 bases, with 9 bases remaining between them. This CDR3 comprises 12 residues. CDR3 nucleotide sequence: TGTGCCAGCAGCCCCACCGAGGATACGCAGTATTTT. Its protein product is CASSPTEDTQYF.

J is TRBJ2-5 and V is TRBV5-1; D might be TRBD1 (6 bases). The CDR3 spans 14 residues. Germline V gene lookup returns CDR1 SGHRS and CDR2 YFSETQ. Trimming left V 3 bases short and J 5 bases short, with 14 bases between. The CDR3 DNA reads as TGCGCCAGCAGCTCGGGACACCTTGATGAGACCCAGTACTTC. Protein: CASSSGHLDETQYF.

The chain uses TRBV19 and TRBJ1-3; a possible D gene is TRBD1 (5 bases). The CDR3 spans 17 residues. Germline V lookup: CDR1 LNHDA, CDR2 SQIVND (reference sequence). With 3 bases removed from V and 4 bases from J, the gap between germline ends came to 19 bases. CDR3 in DNA: TGTGCCAGTAGTATCCTCCAACAGGTGTCGAGGGGAAACACCATATATTTT. Translating it yields CASSILQQVSRGNTIYF.

This clone was observed a few times. The chain links TRBV4-1 to TRBJ1-5; 9 bases are a match to TRBD1. This CDR3 region has 16 residues. J gave up 7 bases and V 0 bases, and 7 bases lay outside the gene matches. CDR1 is MGHRA and CDR2 is YSYEKL in the germline V gene. The CDR3 spells CASSQEQGAVMQPQHF. For the CDR3, the DNA is TGCGCCAGCAGCCAAGAACAGGGGGCTGTTATGCAGCCCCAGCATTTT.

The chain employs TRBV5-4 and TRBJ2-7; D possibly corresponds to TRBD1 (6 bases). CDR3 length equals 13 residues. CDR1 is SGHNT, CDR2 YYREEE, per germline (reference sequence). Trimming cost V 4 bases and J 5 bases, with 13 bases left between them. The CDR3 is CASSDPGTNEQYF. DNA of the CDR3: TGTGCCAGCAGCGATCCCGGGACAAACGAGCAGTACTTC.

The V call is TRBV1, the J call TRBJ1-2; the table's D call TRBD1 went unverified against the DNA. TRBV1 is termed a pseudogene. The CDR3 length is 17 residues. CDR3 bases: TGCACCAGCAGCCAAGACGGCCTGGGGACAGGGGAATATGGCTACACCTTC. This gives the protein CTSSQDGLGTGEYGYTF.

This sequence joins TRBV28 and TRBJ1-2; no reliable D call. From germline, CDR1 is MDHEN and CDR2 SYDVKM. V was cut by 8 bases and J by 4 bases, with 17 bases left in between. The CDR3 spans 14 residues. This chain's CDR3 is CASLPPERLYGYTF. In DNA form, the CDR3 reads TGTGCCAGCCTCCCCCCCGAGCGCCTCTATGGCTACACCTTC.

The chain uses TRBV19 and TRBJ1-5; TRBD1 matches 9 bases. Unmatched junction bases numbered 6, after V lost 7 bases and J lost 2 bases. CDR1 and CDR2 from the germline V gene are LNHDA and SQIVND (reference sequence). The CDR3 is made up of 15 amino acids. The CDR3 bases are TGTGCCAGTACCCGAAGGACAGGGGGCAATCAGCCCCAGCATTTT. Translated, it gives CASTRRTGGNQPQHF.

The chain recombines TRBV6-5 with TRBJ1-5; the D gene is possibly TRBD1 (5 bases). V shed 10 bases and J shed 7 bases, with 23 bases lying between them. Germline V lookup: CDR1 MNHEY, CDR2 SVGAGI. The CDR3 is 15 residues long. The CDR3 region has the DNA TGTGCCACCCGTTTGCAGGGAAATAATCCCCAGCCCCAGCATTTT. It encodes CATRLQGNNPQPQHF.

The CDR3 DNA reads as TGTGCCAGCAGCTTAACTCCGACAGGTTCCTATGGCTACACCTTC. This gives the protein CASSLTPTGSYGYTF. The chain is built from TRBV7-9 and TRBJ1-2; D is perhaps TRBD1 (6 bases). The V gene lost 2 bases and the J gene lost 4 bases, with 14 bases spanning the gap. The CDR3 is made up of 15 amino acids. Germline CDR1 and CDR2: SEHNR and FQNEAQ (reference sequence).

V gene TRBV5-1 combines with J gene TRBJ1-3; D not resolved. In germline, CDR1 is SGHRS, CDR2 YFSETQ. With 4 bases removed from V and 3 bases from J, the gap between germline ends came to 14 bases. The CDR3 loop spans 15 amino acids. Here the CDR3 DNA reads TGCGCCAGCAGCCCAAGCCAAGCTAGTGGAAACACCATATATTTT. Translation: CASSPSQASGNTIYF.

The chain has TRBV28 and TRBJ2-6; a possible D gene is TRBD1 (6 bases). Trimming shortened V by 5 bases and J by 2 bases, and 10 bases separated the two germline ends. CDR3 length equals 15 residues. Germline CDR1 and CDR2: MDHEN and SYDVKM. For the CDR3, the DNA is TGTGCCAGCAGTCCAGGGGATGCTGGGGCCAACGTCCTGACTTTC. The encoded protein is CASSPGDAGANVLTF.